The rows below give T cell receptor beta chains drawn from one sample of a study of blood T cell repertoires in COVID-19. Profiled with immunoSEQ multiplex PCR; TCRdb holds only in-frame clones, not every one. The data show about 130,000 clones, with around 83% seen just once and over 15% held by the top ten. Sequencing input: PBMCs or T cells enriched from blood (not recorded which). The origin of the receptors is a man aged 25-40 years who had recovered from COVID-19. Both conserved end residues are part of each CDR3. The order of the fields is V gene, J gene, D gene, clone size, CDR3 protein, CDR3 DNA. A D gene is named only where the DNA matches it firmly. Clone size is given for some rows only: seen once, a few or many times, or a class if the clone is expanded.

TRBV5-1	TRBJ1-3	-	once	CASRYGDSGNTIYF	TGCGCCAGCCGGTACGGAGACTCTGGAAACACCATATATTTT
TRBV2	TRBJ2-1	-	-	CASSSRAFDNEQFF	TGTGCCAGCAGTTCCAGAGCGTTCGACAATGAGCAGTTCTTC
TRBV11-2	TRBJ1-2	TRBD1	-	CASSLQTGPKGYTF	TGTGCCAGCAGCTTGCAGACAGGGCCAAAGGGCTACACCTTC
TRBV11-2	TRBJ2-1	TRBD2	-	CASSLDQAGIYEQFF	TGTGCCAGCAGCTTAGACCAAGCGGGAATTTATGAGCAGTTCTTC
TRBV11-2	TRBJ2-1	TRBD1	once	CASSFWDRVGEQFF	TGTGCCAGCAGTTTTTGGGACAGGGTTGGTGAGCAGTTCTTC
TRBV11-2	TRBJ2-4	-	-	CASSSQGQKQNIQYF	TGTGCCAGCAGCTCCCAAGGACAGAAACAAAACATTCAGTACTTC
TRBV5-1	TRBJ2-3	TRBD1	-	CASSLVGQGANTQYF	TGCGCCAGCAGCTTAGTGGGACAGGGGGCGAATACGCAGTATTTT
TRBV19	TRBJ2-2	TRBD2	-	CASSPGAGAVTGELFF	TGTGCCAGTAGTCCAGGAGCGGGAGCGGTCACCGGGGAGCTGTTTTTT
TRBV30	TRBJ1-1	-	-	CAWSVSQAYFEAFF	TGTGCCTGGAGTGTAAGCCAGGCCTACTTTGAAGCTTTCTTT
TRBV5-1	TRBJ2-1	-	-	CASSLAGGLLGYNEQFF	TGCGCCAGCAGCTTGGCCGGAGGGCTCTTGGGCTACAATGAGCAGTTCTTC
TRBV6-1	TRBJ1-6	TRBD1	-	CASSAGTGTTLYNSPLHF	TGTGCCAGCAGTGCCGGGACAGGGACCACACTTTATAATTCACCCCTCCACTTT
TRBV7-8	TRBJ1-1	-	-	CASSPGRVGTEAFF	TGTGCCAGCAGCCCCGGGCGGGTGGGCACTGAAGCTTTCTTT
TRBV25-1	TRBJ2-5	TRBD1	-	CASSESGQQKETQYF	TGTGCCAGCAGTGAGTCGGGACAGCAAAAAGAGACCCAGTACTTC
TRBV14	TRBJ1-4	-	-	CASSQDLREKLFF	TGTGCCAGCAGCCAAGATCTCAGGGAAAAACTGTTTTTT
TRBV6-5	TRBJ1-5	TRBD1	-	CASSPDRGTDQPQHF	TGTGCCAGCAGTCCCGACAGGGGAACCGATCAGCCCCAGCATTTT
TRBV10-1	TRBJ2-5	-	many	CASSEDYQETQYF	TGCGCCAGCAGTGAGGACTACCAAGAGACCCAGTACTTC
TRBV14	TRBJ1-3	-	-	CASSQKQGVGNTIYF	TGTGCCAGCAGCCAGAAACAGGGAGTTGGAAACACCATATATTTT
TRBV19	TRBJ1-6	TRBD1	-	CASNYDAGTGALHSPLHF	TGTGCCAGTAACTACGACGCCGGGACAGGGGCCCTTCATTCACCCCTCCACTTT
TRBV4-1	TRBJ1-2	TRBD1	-	CASSQRGQGHYGYTF	TGCGCCAGCAGCCAACGGGGACAGGGCCACTATGGCTACACCTTC
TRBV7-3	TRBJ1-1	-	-	CASSGAPGTEAFF	TGTGCCAGCAGCGGGGCACCAGGCACTGAAGCTTTCTTT
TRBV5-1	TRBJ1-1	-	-	CASSLTGMNTEAFF	TGCGCCAGCAGCCTGACAGGTATGAACACTGAAGCTTTCTTT
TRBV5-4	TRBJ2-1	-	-	CASIPDTEGTLSYNEQFF	TGTGCCAGCATCCCGGATACGGAGGGAACATTATCCTACAATGAGCAGTTCTTC
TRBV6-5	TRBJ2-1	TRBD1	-	CASSSHDRGLNEQFF	TGTGCCAGCAGTTCCCACGACAGGGGCCTTAATGAGCAGTTCTTC
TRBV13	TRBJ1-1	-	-	CASSSRVQGRNTEAFF	TGTGCCAGCAGCTCCCGGGTACAGGGCAGGAACACTGAAGCTTTCTTT
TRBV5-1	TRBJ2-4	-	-	CASSGAPEPNIQYF	TGCGCCAGCAGCGGCGCGCCGGAGCCCAACATTCAGTACTTC
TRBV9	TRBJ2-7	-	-	CASSGAPGHRTYEQYF	TGTGCCAGCAGCGGGGCTCCGGGACACCGGACCTACGAGCAGTACTTC
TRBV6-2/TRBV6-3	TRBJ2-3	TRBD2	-	CASSYSGLAGDTDTQYF	TGTGCCAGCAGTTACTCGGGACTAGCGGGAGACACAGATACGCAGTATTTT
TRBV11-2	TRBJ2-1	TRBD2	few	CASSLVGLAGAYNEQFF	TGTGCCAGCAGCTTAGTGGGACTAGCGGGGGCCTACAATGAGCAGTTCTTC
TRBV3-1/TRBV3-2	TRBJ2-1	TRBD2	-	CASSLPSGGARDEQFF	TGTGCCAGCAGCCTCCCTAGCGGGGGGGCCAGGGATGAGCAGTTCTTC
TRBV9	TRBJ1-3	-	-	CASSVVSETTSGNTIYF	TGTGCCAGCAGCGTAGTATCAGAAACCACCTCTGGAAACACCATATATTTT
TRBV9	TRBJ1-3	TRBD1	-	CASSAGGHSGNTIYF	TGTGCCAGCAGTGCAGGGGGCCACTCTGGAAACACCATATATTTT
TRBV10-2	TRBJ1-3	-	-	CASSEPKQVSGNTIYF	TGCGCCAGCAGTGAGCCGAAACAGGTCTCTGGAAACACCATATATTTT
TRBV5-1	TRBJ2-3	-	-	CASSPGTSTDTQYF	TGCGCCAGCAGCCCCGGGACTAGCACAGATACGCAGTATTTT
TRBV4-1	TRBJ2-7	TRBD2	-	CASSQDEGTSVSYEQYF	TGCGCCAGCAGCCAAGATGAGGGGACTAGCGTTTCCTACGAGCAGTACTTC
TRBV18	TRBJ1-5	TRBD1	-	CASSPDRGGNQPQHF	TGTGCCAGCTCACCAGACAGGGGAGGGAATCAGCCCCAGCATTTT
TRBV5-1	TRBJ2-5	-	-	CASSLTRQQETQYF	TGCGCCAGCAGCTTGACCAGACAGCAAGAGACCCAGTACTTC
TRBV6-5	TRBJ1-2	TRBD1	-	CASRAGGRDGYTF	TGTGCCAGCAGAGCAGGGGGCAGAGATGGCTACACCTTC
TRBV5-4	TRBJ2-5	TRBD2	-	CASSLSGGGQETQYF	TGTGCCAGCAGCCTGTCCGGCGGGGGCCAAGAGACCCAGTACTTC
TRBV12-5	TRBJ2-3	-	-	CASGYTYTDTQYF	TGTGCTAGTGGTTACACGTACACAGATACGCAGTATTTT
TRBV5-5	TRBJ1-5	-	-	CASTQNPGSHQPQHF	TGTGCCAGCACTCAGAACCCAGGGTCCCATCAGCCCCAGCATTTT
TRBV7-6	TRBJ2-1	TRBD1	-	CASSPGTDTYNEQFF	TGTGCCAGCAGCCCCGGGACAGATACTTACAATGAGCAGTTCTTC
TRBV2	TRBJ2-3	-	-	CASSERRDSQSTDTQYF	TGTGCCAGCAGTGAACGCCGGGACTCACAAAGCACAGATACGCAGTATTTT
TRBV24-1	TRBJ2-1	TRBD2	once	CATSVGGVNEQFF	TGTGCCACCAGTGTGGGGGGGGTCAATGAGCAGTTCTTC
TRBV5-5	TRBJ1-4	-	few	CASSLGAGNNEKLFF	TGTGCCAGCAGCCTGGGGGCAGGGAATAATGAAAAACTGTTTTTT
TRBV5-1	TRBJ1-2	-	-	CASSPDLEGGYTF	TGCGCCAGCAGCCCGGACTTGGAGGGCGGCTACACCTTC
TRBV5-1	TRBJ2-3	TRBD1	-	CASSPGDRNTDTQYF	TGCGCCAGCAGCCCCGGGGACAGGAACACAGATACGCAGTATTTT
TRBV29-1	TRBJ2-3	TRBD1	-	CSVRQGQTHDTQYF	TGCAGCGTTCGACAGGGACAGACCCATGATACGCAGTATTTT
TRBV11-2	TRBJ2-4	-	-	CASSPRLEGNIQYF	TGTGCCAGCAGCCCCCGACTAGAGGGGAACATTCAGTACTTC
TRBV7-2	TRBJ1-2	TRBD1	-	CASSWGGQGGQNGYTF	TGTGCCAGCAGCTGGGGGGGACAGGGCGGTCAAAATGGCTACACCTTC
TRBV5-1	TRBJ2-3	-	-	CASILTGVGTDTQYF	TGCGCCAGCATACTAACGGGAGTCGGGACAGATACGCAGTATTTT
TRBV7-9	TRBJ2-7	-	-	CASSVRGYEQYF	TGTGCCAGCAGCGTCAGGGGTTACGAGCAGTACTTC
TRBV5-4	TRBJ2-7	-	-	CASSPSVTGSLYEQYF	TGTGCCAGCAGCCCCTCAGTGACGGGTTCCCTCTACGAGCAGTACTTC
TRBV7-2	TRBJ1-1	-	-	CASSLQLNTEAFF	TGTGCCAGCAGCTTACAGTTGAACACTGAAGCTTTCTTT
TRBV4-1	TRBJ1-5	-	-	CASSQAQGPNQPQHF	TGCGCCAGCAGCCAAGCCCAGGGTCCAAATCAGCCCCAGCATTTT
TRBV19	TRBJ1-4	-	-	CASSPSQAPNEKLFF	TGTGCCAGTAGTCCCTCCCAGGCACCTAATGAAAAACTGTTTTTT